This entry concerns a single T cell receptor beta chain. One junction end disagrees with the germline gene, perhaps due to a read error. The template was RNA from unsorted bulk tissue. The normal lung tissue was taken more than 3 cm from the tumor edge. These data are taken from a study of tumor and adjacent non-tumor tissue in lung cancer. The library came from three nested PCR rounds adapted from ARM-PCR protocols. TCRdb re-derived calls from the multiplex PCR reads in MiXCR, one entry per CDR3 protein. Of some 95,000 distinct CDR3 sequences in the sample, 75% to 85% are singletons; the top ten hold less than 40%. The CDR3 sequence is 13 residues long. CDR1 and CDR2 from the germline V gene are SGHAT and FQNNGV.

The receptor was derived from a man between 60 and 75 years old with small cell lung cancer. Specimen: distant non-tumor lung tissue. The rearrangement links TRBV11-2 to TRBJ2-1; the D call may be TRBD1 or TRBD2 (5 bases each). This CDR3 reads CASIWAGSNEQFF. The CDR3, as DNA: TGTGCCAGTATCTGGGCAGGGAGCAATGAGCAATTCTTC.